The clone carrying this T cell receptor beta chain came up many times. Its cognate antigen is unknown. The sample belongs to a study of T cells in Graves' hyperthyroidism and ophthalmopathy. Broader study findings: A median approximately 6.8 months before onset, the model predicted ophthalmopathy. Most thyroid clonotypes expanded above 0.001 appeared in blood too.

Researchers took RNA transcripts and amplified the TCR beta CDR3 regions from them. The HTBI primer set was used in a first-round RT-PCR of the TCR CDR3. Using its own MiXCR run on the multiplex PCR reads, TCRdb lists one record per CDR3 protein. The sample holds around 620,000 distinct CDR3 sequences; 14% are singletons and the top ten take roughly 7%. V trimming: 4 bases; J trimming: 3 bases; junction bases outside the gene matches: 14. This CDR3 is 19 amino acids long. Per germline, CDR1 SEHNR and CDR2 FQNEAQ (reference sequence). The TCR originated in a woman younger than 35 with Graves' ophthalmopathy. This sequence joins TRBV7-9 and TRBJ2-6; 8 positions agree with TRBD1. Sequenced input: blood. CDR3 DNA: TGTGCCAGCAGCTCCCTACCTGGACAGGGTTCCGGTGGGGCCAACGTCCTGACTTTC. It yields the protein CASSSLPGQGSGGANVLTF.